The text below deals with one T cell receptor (beta chain). This CDR3 has 15 residues. CDR1 is SGHNT and CDR2 is YENEEA in the germline V gene. The V and J ends lost 1 base and 10 bases, in that order; junction bases with no gene match: 9. TCRdb itself ran the RT-PCR reads through MiXCR, one entry per CDR3 protein. The sample has about 700,000 distinct CDR3 sequences, 12% to 15% seen once. This TCR came from a female donor in good health, serving as a healthy control. V gene TRBV11-3 combines with J gene TRBJ2-1; 8 nucleotides line up with TRBD2. Source material: memory CD4+ T cells from blood. CDR3 sequence: CASSLGVAGPREQFF. CDR3 nucleotide sequence: TGTGCCAGCAGCTTAGGGGTAGCGGGACCTCGGGAGCAGTTCTTC.